This T cell receptor beta chain was captured by sequencing in a study of CD8 T cells in ankylosing spondylitis. This clonotype was detected a few times. Its antigen is unknown. Findings and limits, study-wide: There was a TCR beta motif, made of several highly homologous variants, that appeared characteristic of ankylosing spondylitis blood.

TCRdb ran MiXCR on the 5' RACE reads and lists one entry per CDR3 protein. The table records a few hundred thousand distinct CDR3 sequences, 6.5% to 10% of them present only once. The origin of this receptor is a male donor with ankylosing spondylitis. Input material: blood, either unsorted or a sorted T cell fraction (not recorded which).

In DNA, the CDR3 is TGTGCCAGCAGTTTGGGCGCGGGGGGCAAGGTCTATGGCTACACCTTC. This translates into CASSLGAGGKVYGYTF. This sequence joins TRBV12-3 or TRBV12-4 and TRBJ1-2; possible D gene TRBD1, 6 bases. There are 16 residues in the CDR3. V was clipped by 3 bases and J by 4 bases, with 18 bases between them.